The clone carrying this TCR beta chain was seen repeatedly, ten times or more. Its antigen is unidentified. This entry is derived from a study of T cells after yellow fever vaccination. Study background: Researchers used SMART-Seq v4 Ultra Low Input to prepare fractions that had low cell numbers.

Study-wide results and limits: The booster response re-showed most primary clones: approximately 95% CD4, around 85% CD8. Contamination of FACS-sorted repertoires by abundant clonotypes from the bulk population could occur.

UMIs and a universal primer site were added when TCR cDNA was made by 5'RACE template switching. One entry per CDR3 protein results from TCRdb running MiXCR on the 5' RACE reads. The repertoire holds 200,000 to 250,000 distinct CDR3 sequences, with approximately 3% as singletons. Germline values: CDR1 SGHRS, CDR2 YFSETQ. V was shortened by 4 bases and J by 0 bases, with 10 bases between the two germline ends. The CDR3 sequence is 15 residues long. The input for sequencing was CD4+ T cells sorted from PBMCs, taken 10 days after the yellow fever booster vaccination. The TCR comes from a man aged 18 to 35 who received the YFV17D yellow fever vaccine. The rearrangement joins TRBV5-1 to TRBJ1-4; D is uncertain. The CDR3 region is CASSPDAATNEKLFF. For the CDR3, the DNA is TGCGCCAGCAGCCCGGATGCTGCAACTAATGAAAAACTGTTTTTT.